This entry lists 2 T cell receptor beta chains sequenced from one sample in a study of T cell changes during pregnancy in multiple sclerosis. The data were produced by immunoSEQ multiplex PCR, yet TCRdb's version contains in-frame clones alone and is incomplete. The data contain tens of thousands of clones, about nine tenths of them singletons. The input for sequencing was CD4+ T cells from peripheral blood mononuclear cells, taken before pregnancy. The source is a female donor with multiple sclerosis, enrolled in a pregnancy study.

The chain uses TRBV7-2 and TRBJ1-1; D is ambiguous. Germline V gene data show CDR1 as SGHTA and CDR2 as FQGNSA. This CDR3 comprises 14 residues. The V end was cut by 6 bases, the J end by 3 bases, with 14 bases between. The CDR3: CASRLSVSDTEAFF. The DNA of the CDR3 is TGTGCCAGCAGGTTATCTGTATCGGACACTGAAGCTTTCTTT. The full variable domain, its missing parts supplied by reference TRBV7-2 and TRBJ1-1, is GAGVSQSPSNKVTEKGKDVELRCDPISGHTALYWYRQSLGQGLEFLIYFQGNSAPDKSGLPSDRFSAERTGGSVSTLTIQRTQQEDSAVYLCASRLSVSDTEAFFGQGTRLTVV.

J is TRBJ1-2 and V is TRBV5-5, with D possibly being TRBD1 (5 bases). Per germline, CDR1 SGHKS and CDR2 YYEKEE (reference sequence). The ends were cut back, 1 base at V and 4 bases at J, with 11 bases in the middle. This CDR3 spans 14 amino acids. Here the CDR3 DNA reads TGTGCCAGCAGCTTGACACCCAGGGCCTATGGCTACACCTTC. Encoded protein: CASSLTPRAYGYTF.